This TCR beta chain stems from a study of blood T cell repertoires in COVID-19. Study as a whole: T cells, B-cell-depleted T cells, or PBMCs provided the cDNA or gDNA that served as material.

This CDR3 spans 17 amino acids. V lost 2 bases, J lost 0 bases, and 16 bases lay in between. Germline V gene data show CDR1 as MDHEN and CDR2 as SYDVKM. This table comes from immunoSEQ multiplex PCR, and its TCRdb copy is limited to in-frame clones, with some not included. The sample records 150,000 to 200,000 clones, 82% being singletons. The sequence came from a woman aged 80 or over with active or convalescent COVID-19. The sequencing sample was made of peripheral blood. This rearrangement joins TRBV28 to TRBJ2-5; possible D gene TRBD2, 6 bases. The CDR3 loop is CASSLPLLRLDQETQYF. In DNA form, the CDR3 reads TGTGCCAGCAGTTTACCGCTCCTAAGACTAGACCAAGAGACCCAGTACTTC.